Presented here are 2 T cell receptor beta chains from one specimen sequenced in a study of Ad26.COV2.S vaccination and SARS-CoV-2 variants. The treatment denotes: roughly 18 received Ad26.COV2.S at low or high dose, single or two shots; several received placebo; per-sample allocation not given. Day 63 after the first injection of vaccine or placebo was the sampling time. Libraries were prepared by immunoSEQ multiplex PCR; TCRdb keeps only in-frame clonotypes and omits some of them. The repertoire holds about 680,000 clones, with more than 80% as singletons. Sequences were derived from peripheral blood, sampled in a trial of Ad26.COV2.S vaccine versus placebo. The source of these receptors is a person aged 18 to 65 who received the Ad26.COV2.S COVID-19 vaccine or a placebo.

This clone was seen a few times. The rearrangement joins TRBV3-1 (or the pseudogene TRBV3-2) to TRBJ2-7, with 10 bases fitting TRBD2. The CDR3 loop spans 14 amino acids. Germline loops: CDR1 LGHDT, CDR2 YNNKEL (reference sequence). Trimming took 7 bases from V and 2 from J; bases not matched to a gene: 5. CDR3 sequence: CASTSSGGPYEQYF. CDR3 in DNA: TGTGCCAGCACCTCTAGCGGGGGCCCCTACGAGCAGTACTTC.

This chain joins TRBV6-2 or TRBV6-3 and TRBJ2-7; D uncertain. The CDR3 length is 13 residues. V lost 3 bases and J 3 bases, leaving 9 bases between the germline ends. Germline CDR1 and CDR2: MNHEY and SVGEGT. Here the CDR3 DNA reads TGTGCCAGCAGTTATTTAGGGCGCTACGAGCAGTACTTC. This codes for CASSYLGRYEQYF.